Listed below are T cell receptor beta chains from one sample, sequenced in a study of T-cell memory formation after mild COVID-19. MiXCR was run by TCRdb on the 5' RACE reads, yielding one entry per CDR3 protein. The sample holds a few hundred thousand distinct CDR3 sequences, about a sixth seen once. Sequenced material: PBMCs or a T cell subset sorted from them (not recorded which). These receptors were collected from a young man who had mild COVID-19 (a few samples of this study predate the infection). Cell type and time point are not known. Each CDR3 is given with its conserved first and last residue. Each record gives: J gene, clone size, D gene, V gene, CDR3 DNA, CDR3 protein. A D gene is named only where the DNA matches it firmly. Clone size is shown for a subset of rows, as once, few, many or a class of expanded clone.

>TRBJ2-2|few|TRBD1|TRBV11-2
TGTGCCAGCAGCCCCCGGGACAGGGCCAACACCGGGGAGCTGTTTTTT
CASSPRDRANTGELFF
>TRBJ2-5|few|NA|TRBV29-1
TGCAGCGTTTTGACAGAGTACCAAGAGACCCAGTACTTC
CSVLTEYQETQYF
>TRBJ1-3|few|NA|TRBV12-3/TRBV12-4
TGTGCCAGCAGCTACCTGGGACTCATCTCTGGAAACACCATATATTTT
CASSYLGLISGNTIYF
>TRBJ1-1|NA|TRBD1|TRBV18
TGTGCCAGCTCACCTCTTTACAGGGGAGAGGAGACTGAAGCTTTCTTT
CASSPLYRGEETEAFF
>TRBJ1-3|once|NA|TRBV4-3
TGCGCCAGCAGCCCACTCTCTCCGAGCTCTGGAAACACCATATATTTT
CASSPLSPSSGNTIYF
>TRBJ1-1|NA|NA|TRBV6-5
TGTGCCAGCAGTTACGGTGGGGCCCAAAGAAACACTGAAGCTTTCTTT
CASSYGGAQRNTEAFF
>TRBJ1-2|NA|NA|TRBV6-5
TGTGCCAGCAGTACCCCCGGTCGCTCTCGGCACTTC
CASSTPGRSRHF
>TRBJ1-3|NA|NA|TRBV2
TGTGCCAGCAGTGACAGAGGAAACACCATATATTTT
CASSDRGNTIYF
>TRBJ2-2|NA|NA|TRBV30
TGTGCCTGGAGTGTAGGAGTCGGGCGGGGCCCCGGGGAGCTGTTTTTT
CAWSVGVGRGPGELFF
>TRBJ1-1|once|NA|TRBV18
TGTGCCAGCTCACCGGGGGCGGGTCTAAACACTGAAGCTTTCTTT
CASSPGAGLNTEAFF
>TRBJ1-1|NA|NA|TRBV6-1
TGTGCCAGCAGTGTAATGAGCAACATGAACACTGAAGCTTTCTTT
CASSVMSNMNTEAFF
>TRBJ2-1|NA|NA|TRBV11-2
TGTGCCAGCAGCCCCGGTTCCGGCCGGGGGCAAGTAAGAAATGAGCAGTTCTTC
CASSPGSGRGQVRNEQFF
>TRBJ2-1|few|TRBD2|TRBV7-8
TGTGCCAGCAGCTTAGCCGGGACTAGCGGGGGGACGGACAATGAGCAGTTCTTC
CASSLAGTSGGTDNEQFF
>TRBJ2-5|few|TRBD2|TRBV7-2
TGTGCCAGCAGCTTCCGGCTAGCGGGGGCTCAAGAGACCCAGTACTTC
CASSFRLAGAQETQYF
>TRBJ2-7|few|NA|TRBV2
TGTGCCAGCAGCAGTGGGGAAAACGGGGGAGGCTCCTCCTACGAGCAGTACTTC
CASSSGENGGGSSYEQYF
>TRBJ1-2|NA|NA|TRBV6-5
TGTGCCAGCAGTTACTCCCCGTCGGAATTAAACTATGGCTACACCTTC
CASSYSPSELNYGYTF
>TRBJ1-1|NA|NA|TRBV6-2/TRBV6-3
TGTGCCAGCAGTTACACCCTGGACGGATCGACTGAAGCTTTCTTT
CASSYTLDGSTEAFF
>TRBJ1-3|NA|NA|TRBV20-1
TGCAGTGCTCCCCGGGACTTAGGAAACACCATATATTTT
CSAPRDLGNTIYF
>TRBJ2-5|many|NA|TRBV7-9
TGTGCCAGCAGCTTTGGAGGGGAGACCCAGTACTTC
CASSFGGETQYF
>TRBJ2-5|few|NA|TRBV6-5
TGTGCCAGCAGTTACTCGAAAGATCCCAGAAAACAAGAGACCCAGTACTTC
CASSYSKDPRKQETQYF
>TRBJ2-1|NA|NA|TRBV6-5
TGTGCCAGCTGGGGAGAGGGCTATAGGCGGGAGTTCTTC
CASWGEGYRREFF
>TRBJ2-3|NA|NA|TRBV3-1
TGTGCCAGCAGGTCTAATAGGGGAGCAGATACGCAGTATTTT
CASRSNRGADTQYF
>TRBJ2-1|NA|NA|TRBV7-9
TGTGCCAGCAGCGCCGGGGGGCCCTACAATGAGCAGTTCTTC
CASSAGGPYNEQFF
>TRBJ2-1|many|TRBD2|TRBV5-1
TGCGCCAGCAGCGATAGCGGGGGCAGCTCCTACAATGAGCAGTTCTTC
CASSDSGGSSYNEQFF
>TRBJ2-2|NA|NA|TRBV7-8
TGTGCCAGCAGCTCTGGTACCGGGGAGCTGTTTTTT
CASSSGTGELFF
>TRBJ1-1|NA|NA|TRBV3-1
TGTGCCAGCAGCCAAGTCTTAAGCTACACTGAAGCTTTCTTT
CASSQVLSYTEAFF
>TRBJ1-2|once|TRBD1|TRBV6-6
TGTGCCAGCAGTTACTCGGAGGGGGCGGATGGCTACACCTTC
CASSYSEGADGYTF
>TRBJ1-1|NA|NA|TRBV20-1
TGCAGTGCTAGACCGTTTAACACTGAAGCTTTCTTT
CSARPFNTEAFF
>TRBJ2-5|NA|NA|TRBV7-2
TGTGCCAGCAGCTTAGTTAGAGGGGACCAAGAGACCCAGTACTTC
CASSLVRGDQETQYF
>TRBJ2-1|NA|TRBD1|TRBV6-5
TGTGCCAGCAGTTACCAGGGGGACTCCTACAATGAGCAGTTCTTC
CASSYQGDSYNEQFF
>TRBJ2-7|few|TRBD2|TRBV6-6
TGTGCCAGCGGGAGGGGTCCCTACGAGCAGTACTTC
CASGRGPYEQYF
>TRBJ2-7|many|NA|TRBV12-3/TRBV12-4
TGTGCCAGCAGCGGGACTGTCGGTACTTACGAGCAGTACTTC
CASSGTVGTYEQYF
>TRBJ1-1|NA|NA|TRBV27
TGTGCCAGCAGTGATTACCGGGGAGGCACTGAAGCTTTCTTT
CASSDYRGGTEAFF
>TRBJ2-5|NA|NA|TRBV11-2
TGTGCCAGCAGCGGATGGACAGAACAAGAGACCCAGTACTTC
CASSGWTEQETQYF
>TRBJ2-7|few|NA|TRBV6-2/TRBV6-3
TGTGCCAGCGGACACAGGGTCTACGAGCAGTACTTC
CASGHRVYEQYF
>TRBJ1-6|few|NA|TRBV6-6
TGTGCCAGCGACCCCTCGGGGACAAATTCACCCCTCCACTTT
CASDPSGTNSPLHF
>TRBJ2-7|many|TRBD1|TRBV5-1
TGCGCCAGCAGCTCGCAACCGCCGGGACAGGGAGCCTACGAGCAGTACTTC
CASSSQPPGQGAYEQYF
>TRBJ2-2|many|NA|TRBV11-2
TGTGCCAGCAGGCCAAGCCTGCGGACCGGGGAGCTGTTTTTT
CASRPSLRTGELFF
>TRBJ2-3|NA|NA|TRBV9
TGTGCCAGCAGCGTACTGGGGAGAGATACGCAGTATTTT
CASSVLGRDTQYF
>TRBJ2-1|few|TRBD2|TRBV5-1
TGCGCCAGCAGGGCGAGCGGGGGGCCAACGAATGAGCAGTTCTTC
CASRASGGPTNEQFF
>TRBJ1-1|NA|NA|TRBV29-1
TGCAGCGTTGAGCTAAACCCTTTCTTT
CSVELNPFF
>TRBJ2-3|NA|NA|TRBV2
TGTTCCAGCAGAGAGAGGGCAGATACGCAGTATTTT
CSSRERADTQYF
>TRBJ1-5|NA|NA|TRBV6-1
TGTGCCAGCAGTGCAGTGGGGTATCGTTTGGATCAGCCCCAGCATTTT
CASSAVGYRLDQPQHF
>TRBJ2-2|NA|NA|TRBV24-1
TGTGCCTGTGGAAACGCGAACACCGGGGAGCTGTTTTTT
CACGNANTGELFF
>TRBJ1-2|few|NA|TRBV7-9
TGTGCCAGCAGCTTATCTGATATGGGCTACACCTTC
CASSLSDMGYTF
>TRBJ1-1|NA|NA|TRBV5-1
TGCGCCAGCAGCAAGGGATGGGGAAACACTGAAGCTTTCTTT
CASSKGWGNTEAFF